The T cell receptor (beta chain) described here comes from a study of CD8 T cells in ankylosing spondylitis. Findings and limits, study-wide: About 8 highly homologous variants made up a TCR beta motif, and this motif appeared characteristic of ankylosing spondylitis blood. CD8+ cells made up the disease-linked clones, which were relatively rare in peripheral blood. Significant enrichment of disease-linked clones was reportedly seen in matched ankylosing spondylitis synovial fluid.

The CDR3 is made up of 17 amino acids. J gave up 1 base and V 1 base, and 6 bases lay outside the gene matches. The germline V gene encodes CDR1 SGHAT and CDR2 FQNNGV. A word on this clonotype: Its antigen is unknown.

Molecular-barcoded quantitative 5'-RACE produced these TCR beta libraries. TCRdb processed the 5' RACE reads anew with MiXCR; each CDR3 protein has one entry. The sample includes a few hundred thousand distinct CDR3 sequences, about a fifth of them seen just once. The sample was blood, either unsorted or a sorted T cell fraction (not recorded which). This receptor was obtained from a male donor with ankylosing spondylitis. The genes are TRBV11-2 and TRBJ2-3; TRBD2 aligns across 9 bases. CDR3 amino acids: CASSLVPLAGGTDTQYF. CDR3 nucleotides: TGTGCCAGCAGCTTAGTTCCGTTAGCGGGAGGCACAGATACGCAGTATTTT.